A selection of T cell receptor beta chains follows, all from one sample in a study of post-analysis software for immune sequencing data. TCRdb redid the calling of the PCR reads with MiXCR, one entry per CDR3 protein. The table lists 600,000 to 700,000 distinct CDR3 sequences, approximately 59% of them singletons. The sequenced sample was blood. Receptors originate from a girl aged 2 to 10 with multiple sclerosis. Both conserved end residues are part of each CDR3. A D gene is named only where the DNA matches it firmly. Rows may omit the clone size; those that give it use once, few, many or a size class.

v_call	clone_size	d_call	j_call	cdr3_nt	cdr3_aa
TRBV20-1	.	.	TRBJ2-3	TGCAGTGCTAGAGAAGCGGGCACAGATACGCAGTATTTT	CSAREAGTDTQYF
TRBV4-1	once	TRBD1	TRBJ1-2	TGCGCCAGCAGCCAAGCTCAGGGGGCCGGTGGCTACACCTTC	CASSQAQGAGGYTF
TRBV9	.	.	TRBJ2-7	TGTGCCAGCAGCTCCCGCGCAGGGTTCGAGCAGTACTTC	CASSSRAGFEQYF
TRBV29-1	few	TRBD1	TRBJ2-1	TGCAGCGCTCAAGGTCCGGGACAGGGAGTGGATGAGCAGTTCTTC	CSAQGPGQGVDEQFF
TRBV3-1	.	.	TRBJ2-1	TGTGCCAGCAGCCAACACGGCAGAGGTCGGGGCTATGAGCAGTTCTTC	CASSQHGRGRGYEQFF
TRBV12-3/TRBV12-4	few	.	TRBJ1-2	TGTGCCAGCACCCTCAGGACAGCCCTCGGCTACACCTTC	CASTLRTALGYTF
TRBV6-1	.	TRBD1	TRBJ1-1	TGTGCCAGCAGTAAGAGACCCGCGGACAGGGGCAACACTGAAGCTTTCTTT	CASSKRPADRGNTEAFF
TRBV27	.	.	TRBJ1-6	TGTGCCAGCAGTCCCATCCCGGACGGAAGTAATTCACCCCTCCACTTT	CASSPIPDGSNSPLHF
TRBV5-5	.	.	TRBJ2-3	TGTGCCAGCAGCTCAATACACACAGATACGCAGTATTTT	CASSSIHTDTQYF
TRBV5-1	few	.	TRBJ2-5	TGCGCCAGCAGCTTGAACGGCGGGCTTCAAGAGACCCAGTACTTC	CASSLNGGLQETQYF
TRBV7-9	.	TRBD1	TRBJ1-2	TGTGCCAGCAGCTTAGCCCAGACAGGGAATCCCTTCTATGGCTACACCTTC	CASSLAQTGNPFYGYTF
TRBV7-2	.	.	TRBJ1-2	TGTGCCAGCAGCTTAGTGGGGGCTGGAGCTAACTATGGCTACACCTTC	CASSLVGAGANYGYTF
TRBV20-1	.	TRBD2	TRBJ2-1	TGCAGTGCCCTTACCGTAGCGGGGATCCCTCGACGGGATGAGCAGTTCTTC	CSALTVAGIPRRDEQFF
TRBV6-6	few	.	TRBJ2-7	TGTGCCAGCAAAGCTGAGACAGGATCTTACGAGCAGTACTTC	CASKAETGSYEQYF
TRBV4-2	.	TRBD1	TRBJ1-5	TGTGCCAGCAGCCAGGAGACCCGACAGGGCGGCGGGGAGCCCCAGCATTTT	CASSQETRQGGGEPQHF
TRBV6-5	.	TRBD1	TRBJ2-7	TGTGCCAGCGGAAGGACAGGGGACGACGAGCAGTACTTC	CASGRTGDDEQYF
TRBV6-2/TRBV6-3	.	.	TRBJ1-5	TGTGCCAGCAGTTACGTCGGTGGGGGAATGGGTCAGCCCCAGCATTTT	CASSYVGGGMGQPQHF
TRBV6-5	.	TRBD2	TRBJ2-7	TGTGCCAGCAGCTCCCGACTAGCGGGAGAGACCTACGAGCAGTACTTC	CASSSRLAGETYEQYF
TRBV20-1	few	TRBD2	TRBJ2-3	TGCAGTGCTACCCCCGGCGGGGGGGCGGATACGCAGTATTTT	CSATPGGGADTQYF
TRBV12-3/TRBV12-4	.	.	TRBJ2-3	TGTGCCAGCACCCTAGGGGGTGATACGCAGTATTTT	CASTLGGDTQYF
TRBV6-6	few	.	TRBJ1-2	TGTGCCAGCAAAAAGGGGGTTCTCTATGGCTACACCTTC	CASKKGVLYGYTF
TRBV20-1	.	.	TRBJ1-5	TGCAGTGCTAGAGATATCGGGGGCAGGCAGCCCCAGCATTTT	CSARDIGGRQPQHF
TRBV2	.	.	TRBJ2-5	TGTGCCAGCAGTGAAGCGGCGACAGCAGGGGAGACCCAGTACTTC	CASSEAATAGETQYF
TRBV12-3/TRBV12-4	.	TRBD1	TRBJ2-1	TGTGCCAGCAGTTTAGTAGACAGGGTGGGAAATGAGCAGTTCTTC	CASSLVDRVGNEQFF
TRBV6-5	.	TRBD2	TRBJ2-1	TGTGCCAGCAGTACTACAGCGGGAAAGTCCTACAATGAGCAGTTCTTC	CASSTTAGKSYNEQFF
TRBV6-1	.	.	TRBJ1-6	TGTGCCAGCAGTGCCGCGACGTCATCACCCCTCCACTTT	CASSAATSSPLHF
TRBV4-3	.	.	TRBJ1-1	TGCGCCAGCAGCCAAGAAATTAGAACGGCTGAAGCTTTCTTT	CASSQEIRTAEAFF
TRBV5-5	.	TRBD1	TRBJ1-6	TGTGCCAGCAGCTTAACAGGGGTCCAGGGTTCACCCCTCCACTTT	CASSLTGVQGSPLHF
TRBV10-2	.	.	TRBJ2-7	TGCGCCAGCAGTGAGTCGGGGACCTACGAGCAGTACTTC	CASSESGTYEQYF
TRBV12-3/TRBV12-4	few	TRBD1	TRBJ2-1	TGTGCCAGCAGTTTGGGCGGACAGGGAAACAATGAGCAGTTCTTC	CASSLGGQGNNEQFF
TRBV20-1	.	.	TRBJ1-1	TGCAGTGCTAGACTTAACACTGAAGCTTTCTTT	CSARLNTEAFF
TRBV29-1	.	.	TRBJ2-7	TGCAGCGTTGATTGGGGGAAGAACTCCTACGAGCAGTACTTC	CSVDWGKNSYEQYF
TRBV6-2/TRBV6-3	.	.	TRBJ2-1	TGTGCCAGCAGTTACTCGACCACAGGGTTTTACAATGAGCAGTTCTTC	CASSYSTTGFYNEQFF
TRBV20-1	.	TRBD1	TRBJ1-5	TGCAGTGCTAAACCGGACAGGGTGAGCCAGCCCCAGCATTTT	CSAKPDRVSQPQHF
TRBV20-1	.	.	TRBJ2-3	TGCAGTGTCGGACTGGCGCAGAATACGCAGTATTTT	CSVGLAQNTQYF
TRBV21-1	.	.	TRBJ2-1	TGTGCCAGCAGCTGCCCCCGACTAGGGGAGGTTGAGCAGTTCTTC	CASSCPRLGEVEQFF
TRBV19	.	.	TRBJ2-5	TGTGCCAGTAGTCAGGACCGGGGGACCCAGTACTTC	CASSQDRGTQYF
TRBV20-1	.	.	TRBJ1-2	TGCAGTGCTGGACTGGGGCACCATGGCTACACCTTC	CSAGLGHHGYTF
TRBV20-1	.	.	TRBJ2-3	TGCAGTGCTAGAGCGGGGGCGTTCACAGATACGCAGTATTTT	CSARAGAFTDTQYF
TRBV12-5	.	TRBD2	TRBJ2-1	TGTGCTAGTGGTTTGGTAAAAAGCGGGGACTACAATGAGCAGTTCTTC	CASGLVKSGDYNEQFF
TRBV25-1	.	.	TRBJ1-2	TGTGCCAGCAGTGACGCCACCGGGACTTCCTTCGGCTACACCTTC	CASSDATGTSFGYTF
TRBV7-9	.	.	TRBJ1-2	TGTGCCAGCAGCTTAGCGTTAAGGGGCTACACCTTC	CASSLALRGYTF
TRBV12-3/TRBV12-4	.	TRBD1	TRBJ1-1	TGTGCCAGCAGTCACCGCAGGGGGCCGGGGACTGAAGCTTTCTTT	CASSHRRGPGTEAFF
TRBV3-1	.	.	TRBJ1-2	TGTGCCAGCAGCCAAGATTGGACACCAAACTATGGCTACACCTTC	CASSQDWTPNYGYTF
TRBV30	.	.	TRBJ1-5	TGTGCCTGGAGTGTAAGGGGGGCAGGCAATCAGCCCCAGCATTTT	CAWSVRGAGNQPQHF
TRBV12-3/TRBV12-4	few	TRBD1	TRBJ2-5	TGTGCCAGCAACACACAGGGGGCTCAAGAGACCCAGTACTTC	CASNTQGAQETQYF
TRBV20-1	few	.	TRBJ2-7	TGCAGTGCTAGACACGAGTCCTACGAGCAGTACTTC	CSARHESYEQYF
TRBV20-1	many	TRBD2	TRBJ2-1	TGCAGTGCTAGTCCGGTAGCGGGGGGGATCTACAATGAGCAGTTCTTC	CSASPVAGGIYNEQFF
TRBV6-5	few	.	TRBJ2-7	TGTGCCAGCACCCCAGGGACGCCCTACGAGCAGTACTTC	CASTPGTPYEQYF
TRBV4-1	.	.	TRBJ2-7	TGCGCCAGCAGCATTCTTTCATCTAGTTGGATCTACCACGAGCAGTACTTC	CASSILSSSWIYHEQYF
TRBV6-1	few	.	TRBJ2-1	TGTGCCAGCAGCCCGATAAACGGGAAAACCTCCTACAATGAGCAGTTCTTC	CASSPINGKTSYNEQFF
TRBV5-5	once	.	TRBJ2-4	TGTGCCAGCAGCTTGGGGCCCCGACAGATTAACATTCAGTACTTC	CASSLGPRQINIQYF
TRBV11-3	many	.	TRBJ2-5	TGTGCCAGCAGCTTAGTAGGGGGGGCTGCTAGCGGTGACTCAGAGACCCAGTACTTC	CASSLVGGAASGDSETQYF
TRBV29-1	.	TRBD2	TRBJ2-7	TGCAGCGTTGAGAGCGGACAGCGGGAGGGCTACGAGCAGTACTTC	CSVESGQREGYEQYF
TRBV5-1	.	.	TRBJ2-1	TGCGCCAGCAGCTTGGCCGGGAGCAATAATGAGCAGTTCTTC	CASSLAGSNNEQFF
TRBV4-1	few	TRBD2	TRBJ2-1	TGCGCCAGCAGCCAAGATCTGGCTAGCGGCTACAATGAGCAGTTCTTC	CASSQDLASGYNEQFF
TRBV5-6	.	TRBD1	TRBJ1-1	TGTGCCAGCAGCTTGGCCGGTACAGGGGATCTGAACACTGAAGCTTTCTTT	CASSLAGTGDLNTEAFF
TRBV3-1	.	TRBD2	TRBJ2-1	TGTGCCAGCAGCCCCACTACTAGCGGGGTTGGTTACAATGAGCAGTTCTTC	CASSPTTSGVGYNEQFF
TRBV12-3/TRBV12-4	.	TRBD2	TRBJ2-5	TGTGCCAGCAGCCCTTGGACGCCTGGGAGACTAGCGGAAGAGACCCAGTACTTC	CASSPWTPGRLAEETQYF
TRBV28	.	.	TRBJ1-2	TGTGCCAGCAAACGGGACACTGCTTATGGCTACACCTTC	CASKRDTAYGYTF